This T cell receptor beta chain was identified during a study of Graves' ophthalmopathy and Graves' hyperthyroidism. Broader study findings: The model's prediction of ophthalmopathy progression had roughly 68% sensitivity and less than 75% specificity.

This clonotype was seen many times. The antigen remains unidentified. RNA transcripts served as template for amplifying TCR beta CDR3 sequences. The library came from an HTBI-primed first-round RT-PCR and a second-round multiplex PCR. TCRdb analysed the multiplex PCR reads with MiXCR anew, one entry per CDR3 protein. The sample includes about 170,000 distinct CDR3 sequences, approximately 38% of them seen just once. The TCR originated in a woman aged 40 to 49 with Graves' ophthalmopathy. The sequencing sample was made of peripheral blood.

The chain's CDR3 is CASSYPTEQYF. The CDR3 nucleotides read TGTGCCAGCAGTTACCCGACAGAGCAGTACTTC. The chain combines TRBV6-2 or TRBV6-3 with TRBJ2-7, with no clear D. Germline V gene sequence: CDR1 MNHEY, CDR2 SVGEGT. V lost 2 bases and J lost 7, with 6 bases in between. The CDR3 length is 11 residues.